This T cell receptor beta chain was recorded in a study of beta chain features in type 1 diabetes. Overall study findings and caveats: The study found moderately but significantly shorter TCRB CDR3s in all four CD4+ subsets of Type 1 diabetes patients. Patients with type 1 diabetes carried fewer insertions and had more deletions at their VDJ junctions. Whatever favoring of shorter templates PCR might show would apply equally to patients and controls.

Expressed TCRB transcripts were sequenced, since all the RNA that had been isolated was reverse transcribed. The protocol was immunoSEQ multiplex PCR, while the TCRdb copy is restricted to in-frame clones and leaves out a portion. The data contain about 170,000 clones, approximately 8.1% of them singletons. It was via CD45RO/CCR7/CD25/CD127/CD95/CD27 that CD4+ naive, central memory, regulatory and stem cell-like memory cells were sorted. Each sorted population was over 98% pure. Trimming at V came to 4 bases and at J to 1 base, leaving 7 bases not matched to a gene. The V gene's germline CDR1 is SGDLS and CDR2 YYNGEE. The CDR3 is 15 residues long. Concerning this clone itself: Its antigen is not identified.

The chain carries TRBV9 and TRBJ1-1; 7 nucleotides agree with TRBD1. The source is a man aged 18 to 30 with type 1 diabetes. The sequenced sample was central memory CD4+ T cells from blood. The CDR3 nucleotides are TGTGCCAGCAGCTTAGGGGGCGCGCGGAACACTGAAGCTTTCTTT. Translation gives CASSLGGARNTEAFF.